The 20 T cell receptor beta chains in this list originate from one sample, sequenced in a study of CD8 T cells in ankylosing spondylitis. Each CDR3 protein is one row after TCRdb ran MiXCR on the 5' RACE reads. The repertoire holds fewer than 250,000 distinct CDR3 sequences, with about a sixth as singletons. Whole-study results and caveats: It appeared that ankylosing spondylitis blood was characterized by a TCR beta motif of roughly 8 highly homologous variants.

The antigens of these receptors remain unknown. Material: blood, either unsorted or a sorted T cell fraction (not recorded which). The receptors originated from a male donor with ankylosing spondylitis.

This clonotype was counted only a few times. The gene calls are TRBV27 and TRBJ2-1; unclear D gene. The germline CDR1 and CDR2 sequences are MNHEY and SMNVEV (reference sequence). The CDR3 length is 13 residues. V lost 0 bases, J lost 3 bases, and 3 bases lay in between. The CDR3 DNA sequence: TGTGCCAGCAGTTTATCCCACTACAATGAGCAGTTCTTC. This codes for CASSLSHYNEQFF.

The J gene is TRBJ2-3, the V gene TRBV7-2; D not resolved. The CDR3 consists of 14 residues. The V gene lost 0 bases and the J gene lost 5 bases, with 9 bases spanning the gap. Germline assignment: CDR1 SGHTA and CDR2 FQGNSA. CDR3 DNA: TGTGCCAGCAGCTTAGCGGCCTGGGGAGATACGCAGTATTTT. This gives the protein CASSLAAWGDTQYF. Full variable domain (rest looked up from reference TRBV7-2 and TRBJ2-3): GAGVSQSPSNKVTEKGKDVELRCDPISGHTALYWYRQSLGQGLEFLIYFQGNSAPDKSGLPSDRFSAERTGGSVSTLTIQRTQQEDSAVYLCASSLAAWGDTQYFGPGTRLTVL.

The chain carries TRBV20-1 and TRBJ2-5; 7 bases fit TRBD2. CDR3 size: 14 residues. V lost 2 bases, J lost 3 bases, and 6 bases stayed unmatched. Germline values: CDR1 DFQATT, CDR2 SNEGSKA (reference sequence). CDR3 nucleotide sequence: TGCAGTGCTAGACCATGGGGGGGAGAAGAGACCCAGTACTTC. Protein product: CSARPWGGEETQYF.

The V gene is TRBV5-6, the J gene TRBJ2-2; 7 bases align to TRBD1. The CDR3 is 14 amino acids. Trimming took 3 bases from V and 7 from J; bases not matched to a gene: 6. The germline V gene has CDR1 SGHDT and CDR2 YYEEEE. The CDR3 bases are TGTGCCAGCAGCTATATTACAGGGGTCGGGGAGCTGTTTTTT. As protein: CASSYITGVGELFF.

This clonotype was seen at least ten times. The chain links TRBV4-1 to TRBJ2-2; TRBD2 aligns across 9 bases. Trimming at V came to 1 base and at J to 0 bases, leaving 9 bases not matched to a gene. The CDR3 loop spans 19 amino acids. Germline CDR1 MGHRA, CDR2 YSYEKL. DNA of the CDR3: TGCGCCAGCAGCCAAGGTCCCCCCGCGGGGGGGCCGAACACCGGGGAGCTGTTTTTT. Amino acid sequence: CASSQGPPAGGPNTGELFF.

There are a few counts of this clonotype. V and J are TRBV7-9 and TRBJ2-3; D tentatively reads TRBD1 or TRBD2 (5 bases each). The CDR3 totals 16 residues. Germline V gene lookup returns CDR1 SEHNR and CDR2 FQNEAQ (reference sequence). Trimming shortened V by 8 bases and J by 1 base, and 19 bases separated the two germline ends. CDR3 bases: TGTGCCAGCCCCCCCCCCGGGCAGGGAGGCACAGATACGCAGTATTTT. Its translation: CASPPPGQGGTDTQYF.

This clonotype has just a few counts. V gene TRBV5-1 combines with J gene TRBJ2-7; D is ambiguous. The CDR3 contains 12 residues. V was cut by 7 bases and J by 2 bases, with 10 bases left in between. The V gene's germline CDR1 is SGHRS and CDR2 YFSETQ. The CDR3 DNA reads as TGCGCCAGCTTCAGGACCCCCTACGAGCAGTACTTC. It is translated as CASFRTPYEQYF.

The chain carries TRBV27 and TRBJ1-1; D perhaps matches TRBD1 (5 bases). The germline CDR1 and CDR2 sequences are MNHEY and SMNVEV (reference sequence). The V end lost 4 bases, the J end lost 1 base, and 19 bases lay between the germline ends. The CDR3 extends over 17 amino acids. CDR3 residues: CASSSLFGGQGNTEAFF. Here the CDR3 DNA reads TGTGCCAGCAGTTCCCTGTTTGGGGGTCAGGGGAACACTGAAGCTTTCTTT.

This clonotype was picked up a small number of times. The chain joins TRBV12-3 or TRBV12-4 to TRBJ2-2; D is unclear. The V end lost 10 bases, the J end lost 6 bases, and 9 bases lay between the germline ends. CDR3 length equals 11 residues. In DNA form, the CDR3 reads TGTGCCACCGACTTAGCCGGGGAGCTGTTTTTT. Translated, it gives CATDLAGELFF.

This chain uses TRBV27 with TRBJ2-5; perhaps TRBD1 as D (5 bases). Germline-derived CDR1 and CDR2 are MNHEY and SMNVEV (reference sequence). There are 13 residues in the CDR3. Trimming took off 4 bases at V and 4 bases at J, with 10 bases between the two ends. CDR3 coding DNA: TGTGCCAGCAGTTATGGCAGGGCAGAGACCCAGTACTTC. It yields the protein CASSYGRAETQYF.

The genes are TRBV27 and TRBJ1-1; 11 positions match TRBD1. This CDR3 is 17 amino acids long. J was trimmed by 3 bases and V by 3 bases; bases with no gene match: 9. The germline V gene encodes CDR1 MNHEY and CDR2 SMNVEV (reference sequence). The CDR3 sequence is CASSFIRDRGWDTEAFF. The DNA of the CDR3 is TGTGCCAGCAGTTTTATCCGGGACAGGGGGTGGGACACTGAAGCTTTCTTT.

This clonotype was seen a handful of times. The CDR3 spells CASSQPDRDSTDTQYF. For the CDR3, the DNA is TGTGCCAGCAGCCAACCGGACAGGGATAGCACAGATACGCAGTATTTT. The rearrangement uses TRBV4-2 and TRBJ2-3; 8 bases map to TRBD1. V was pared by 2 bases and J by 0 bases, with 4 bases of the junction left unmatched. From germline, CDR1 is LGHNA and CDR2 YNFKEQ. The CDR3 covers 16 residues.

This clonotype showed up just a few times. The chain is built from TRBV5-1 and TRBJ1-2; tentatively, D is TRBD1 (6 bases). The germline V gene has CDR1 SGHRS and CDR2 YFSETQ. There are 16 residues in the CDR3. V lost 2 bases and J 5 bases, leaving 19 bases between the germline ends. The CDR3 sequence: CASSFWTENKSYGYTF. In DNA form, the CDR3 reads TGCGCCAGCAGCTTTTGGACAGAGAACAAATCGTATGGCTACACCTTC.

This clonotype was counted only a few times. The chain is built from TRBV29-1 and TRBJ2-7; 11 bases map to TRBD1. Germline loops: CDR1 SQVTM, CDR2 ANQGSEA. V lost 0 bases and J lost 5; bases outside the gene matches: 0. The CDR3 is 13 residues long. In DNA, the CDR3 is TGCAGCGTTGAAGAGGACAGGGGGCACGAGCAGTACTTC. Protein sequence: CSVEEDRGHEQYF.

The chain is built from TRBV12-3 or TRBV12-4 and TRBJ2-7, with a possible D match to TRBD2 (6 bases). This CDR3 comprises 14 residues. Trimming stripped 5 bases from V and 0 bases from J, with 11 bases between. CDR3 residues: CASSRDWNSYEQYF. The CDR3 nucleotides read TGTGCCAGCAGTCGGGACTGGAACTCCTACGAGCAGTACTTC.

V gene TRBV7-6 combines with J gene TRBJ2-5; a weak D match, TRBD2 (6 bases). V dropped 0 bases and J dropped 0 bases, with 14 bases sitting between them. The CDR3 has 17 residues. Germline CDR1 and CDR2: SGHVS and FNYEAQ. CDR3 region: CASSLASRLGYQETQYF. DNA of the CDR3: TGTGCCAGCAGCTTAGCATCGAGACTAGGGTACCAAGAGACCCAGTACTTC.

This clonotype was recorded a few times. The J gene is TRBJ2-7, the V gene TRBV2; D is unresolved. Trimming stripped 8 bases from V and 3 bases from J, with 14 bases between. Looked up from germline, CDR1 is SNHLY and CDR2 is FYNNEI. CDR3 length equals 13 residues. CDR3 region: CASQTTGFYEQYF. The DNA of the CDR3 is TGTGCCAGCCAAACCACGGGCTTCTACGAGCAGTACTTC.

This clonotype was detected only a few times. This chain uses TRBV18 with TRBJ2-1, with D possibly called TRBD1 or TRBD2 (5 bases each). CDR1 is KGHSH, CDR2 LQKENI, per germline. CDR3 size: 19 residues. The V end was cut by 2 bases, the J end by 4 bases, with 24 bases between. The CDR3 sequence is CASSPNYLRGQEPYNEQFF. Written as DNA, the CDR3 is TGTGCCAGCTCACCAAATTACCTCCGGGGCCAGGAACCGTACAATGAGCAGTTCTTC.

This rearrangement joins TRBV6-1 to TRBJ2-7, with 7 bases matching TRBD1. Germline assignment: CDR1 MNHNS and CDR2 SASEGT. This CDR3 comprises 16 residues. The trim removed 4 bases at V and 0 bases at J, leaving 9 bases unmatched. The CDR3 DNA is TGTGCCAGCAGTGCCCTCTCCGGGACAGCCTCCTACGAGCAGTACTTC. Translation gives CASSALSGTASYEQYF.

The V and J genes are TRBV4-3 and TRBJ2-7; 8 nucleotides agree with TRBD1. The V gene end was trimmed by 1 base and the J gene end by 3 bases; junction bases not matched to a gene: 2. Per the germline V gene, CDR1 is LGHNA and CDR2 is YSLEER. CDR3 length: 14 residues. CDR3 amino acids: CASSQGQGNYEQYF. In DNA form, the CDR3 reads TGCGCCAGCAGCCAAGGACAGGGGAACTACGAGCAGTACTTC.